Listed here are 14 T cell receptor beta chains from one sample, sequenced in a study of blood T cells in healthy people across ages. For the second PCR, which ran for about 6 to 12 cycles, a sample-barcoded 5' primer and a J-beta primer mix were used. TCRdb recomputed calls from the 5' RACE reads with MiXCR, one row per CDR3 protein. The table includes about 930,000 distinct CDR3 sequences, just under 30% detected once. This sample also belongs to another study, concerning T cells of mothers and their children.

Material for sequencing was blood. These receptors were obtained from a woman between 35 and 50 years old in good health.

The chain is built from TRBV20-1 and TRBJ2-3, with D uncertain. Germline V gene sequence: CDR1 DFQATT, CDR2 SNEGSKA (reference sequence). Trimming removed 3 bases at V and 0 bases at J, with 7 bases between. The CDR3 contains 13 residues. The CDR3 region is CSARTTSTDTQYF. CDR3 coding DNA: TGCAGTGCTAGGACCACTAGCACAGATACGCAGTATTTT.

V usage is TRBV5-1 and J usage is TRBJ1-1; 9 bases align to TRBD1. Trimming removed 4 bases from V and 7 bases from J; junction bases left unmatched: 11. The germline V gene encodes CDR1 SGHRS and CDR2 YFSETQ. This CDR3 spans 15 amino acids. The CDR3 DNA reads as TGCGCCAGCAGCGAGAAGACAGGGGGGAACGGTGAAGCTTTCTTT. Its protein product is CASSEKTGGNGEAFF.

The gene calls are TRBV7-2 and TRBJ2-5, with 15 bases fitting TRBD2. Germline V gene lookup returns CDR1 SGHTA and CDR2 FQGNSA. This CDR3 region has 17 residues. V shed 2 bases, J shed 5 bases, and the junction held 6 bases outside the gene matches. DNA of the CDR3: TGTGCCAGCAGCTTATGGGGGACTAGCGGGGGGTGGGAGACCCAGTACTTC. This encodes CASSLWGTSGGWETQYF.

This clonotype was recorded at least ten times. V and J are TRBV7-6 and TRBJ2-3; 9 bases are a match to TRBD2. In germline, CDR1 is SGHVS, CDR2 FNYEAQ. Trimming cost V 3 bases and J 13 bases; bases outside gene matches: 8. CDR3 length: 13 residues. The CDR3 DNA follows: TGTGCCAGCAGCTTTCCCGGGACTAGCTGGAAGTATTTT. It is translated as CASSFPGTSWKYF. Combining the CDR3 with reference TRBV7-6 and TRBJ2-3 gives the whole variable domain GAGVSQSPRYKVTKRGQDVALRCDPISGHVSLYWYRQALGQGPEFLTYFNYEAQQDKSGLPNDRFSAERPEGSISTLTIQRTEQRDSAMYRCASSFPGTSWKYFGPGTRLTVL.

The genes are TRBV7-3 and TRBJ1-2, with a possible D match to TRBD1 (5 bases). Germline V gene sequence: CDR1 SGHTA, CDR2 FQGTGA. CDR3 length: 14 amino acids. The ends were cut back, 2 bases at V and 8 bases at J, with 15 bases in the middle. The CDR3 loop is CASSLGTALGGYTF. DNA of the CDR3: TGTGCCAGCAGCTTAGGGACCGCACTGGGGGGCTACACCTTC. The full variable domain, rest sourced from reference TRBV7-3 and TRBJ1-2, is GAGVSQTPSNKVTEKGKYVELRCDPISGHTALYWYRQSLGQGPEFLIYFQGTGAADDSGLPNDRFFAVRPEGSVSTLKIQRTERGDSAVYLCASSLGTALGGYTFGSGTRLTVV.

Many counts were recorded for this clonotype. The chain is built from TRBV28 and TRBJ2-1, with a possible D match to TRBD1 (6 bases). Germline V gene data show CDR1 as MDHEN and CDR2 as SYDVKM. There are 14 residues in the CDR3. Trimming stripped 6 bases from V and 2 bases from J, with 11 bases between. CDR3 sequence: CASSLGQPYNEQFF. In nucleotides, the CDR3 is TGTGCCAGCAGCTTAGGACAGCCCTACAATGAGCAGTTCTTC. Drawing the rest from reference TRBV28 and TRBJ2-1, the complete variable domain is DVKVTQSSRYLVKRTGEKVFLECVQDMDHENMFWYRQDPGLGLRLIYFSYDVKMKEKGDIPEGYSVSREKKERFSLILESASTNQTSMYLCASSLGQPYNEQFFGPGTRLTVL.

The sample holds a few counts of this clonotype. The rearrangement uses TRBV7-2 and TRBJ2-7; D remains ambiguous. V was pared by 7 bases and J by 12 bases, with 16 bases between. The CDR3 has 11 residues. Germline V gene lookup returns CDR1 SGHTA and CDR2 FQGNSA. The CDR3 coding sequence is TGTGCCAGCAAAAATAGGGCGGCCTTGTACTTC. The encoded protein is CASKNRAALYF. The complete variable domain, with remaining parts taken from reference TRBV7-2 and TRBJ2-7, reads GAGVSQSPSNKVTEKGKDVELRCDPISGHTALYWYRQSLGQGLEFLIYFQGNSAPDKSGLPSDRFSAERTGGSVSTLTIQRTQQEDSAVYLCASKNRAALYFGPGTRLTVT.

J is TRBJ1-6 and V is TRBV3-1; no definite D call. The CDR3 length is 15 residues. In germline, CDR1 is LGHDT, CDR2 YNNKEL (reference sequence). V was shortened by 0 bases and J by 9 bases, with 12 bases between the two germline ends. In nucleotides, the CDR3 is TGTGCCAGCAGCCAAGACCCAGCCGCAAGTTCACCCCTCCACTTT. Translating it yields CASSQDPAASSPLHF.

Many counts were recorded for this clonotype. The chain recombines TRBV28 with TRBJ1-4; tentative D call: TRBD1 (6 bases). Germline V gene data show CDR1 as MDHEN and CDR2 as SYDVKM. Deletions cut 2 bases from V and 5 bases from J, with 12 bases between. CDR3 length: 15 residues. CDR3 bases: TGTGCCAGCAGTTTACTACAGGGAAACAATGAAAAACTGTTTTTT. Residues: CASSLLQGNNEKLFF.

The V gene is TRBV7-9, the J gene TRBJ2-1; the D gene is possibly TRBD2 (5 bases). The germline gives CDR1 SEHNR, CDR2 FQNEAQ (reference sequence). CDR3 length equals 16 residues. Trimming stripped 9 bases from V and 0 bases from J, with 18 bases between. CDR3 region: CASYKQDSSSYNEQFF. The CDR3 bases are TGTGCCAGTTACAAGCAGGACTCAAGCTCCTACAATGAGCAGTTCTTC.

This clonotype was found many times. This sequence joins TRBV7-9 and TRBJ2-5; 11 positions agree with TRBD2. Germline values: CDR1 SEHNR, CDR2 FQNEAQ (reference sequence). Trimming removed 5 bases from V and 2 bases from J; junction bases left unmatched: 4. This CDR3 contains 15 residues. The CDR3 spells CASSIRLAGQETQYF. In DNA, the CDR3 is TGTGCCAGCAGCATTAGACTAGCGGGGCAAGAGACCCAGTACTTC.

The table lists this clonotype with many counts. The V call is TRBV6-5, the J call TRBJ2-1, with D perhaps given as TRBD1 or TRBD2 (6 bases each). The CDR3 runs 16 residues. Trimming pared 2 bases from V and 4 bases from J, leaving 15 bases between. The V gene's germline CDR1 is MNHEY and CDR2 SVGAGI. Written as DNA, the CDR3 is TGTGCCAGCAGTTACACAACTAGCAGGGGATACAATGAGCAGTTCTTC. It yields the protein CASSYTTSRGYNEQFF.

The V gene is TRBV7-3, the J gene TRBJ2-7, with TRBD1 matching 7 bases. The CDR3 is 14 amino acids. The germline V gene has CDR1 SGHTA and CDR2 FQGTGA. The ends lost 5 bases at V and 4 bases at J; junction bases unmatched: 8. The CDR3 nucleotides read TGTGCCAGCAGCCCCAAGGGACAGTGTTACGAGCAGTACTTC. Amino acids: CASSPKGQCYEQYF.

This clonotype was observed a few times. The CDR3 loop reads CASSPRKNTGELFF. The CDR3 DNA is TGTGCCAGCTCACCACGAAAAAACACCGGGGAGCTGTTTTTT. J is TRBJ2-2 and V is TRBV18; D is uncertain. There are 14 residues in the CDR3. Germline CDR1 is KGHSH and CDR2 is LQKENI. Trimming cost V 1 base and J 2 bases, with 5 bases left between them.